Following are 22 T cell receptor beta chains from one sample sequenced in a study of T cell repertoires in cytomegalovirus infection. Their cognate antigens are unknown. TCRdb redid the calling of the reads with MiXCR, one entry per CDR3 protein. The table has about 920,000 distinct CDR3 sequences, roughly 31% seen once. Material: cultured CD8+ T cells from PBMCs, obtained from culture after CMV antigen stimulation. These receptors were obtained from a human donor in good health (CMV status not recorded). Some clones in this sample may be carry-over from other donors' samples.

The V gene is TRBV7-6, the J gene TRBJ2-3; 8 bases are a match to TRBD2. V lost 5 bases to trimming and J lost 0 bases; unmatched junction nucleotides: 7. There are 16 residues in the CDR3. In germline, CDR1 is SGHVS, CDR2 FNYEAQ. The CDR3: CASSPGRGGSTDTQYF. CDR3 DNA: TGTGCCAGCAGCCCCGGGAGGGGGGGCAGCACAGATACGCAGTATTTT.

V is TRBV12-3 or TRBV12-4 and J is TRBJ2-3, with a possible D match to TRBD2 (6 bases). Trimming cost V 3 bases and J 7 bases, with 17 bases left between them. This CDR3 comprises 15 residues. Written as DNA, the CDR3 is TGTGCCAGCAGTTTTCCGGGAGCGATATCTAATACGCAGTATTTT. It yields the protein CASSFPGAISNTQYF.

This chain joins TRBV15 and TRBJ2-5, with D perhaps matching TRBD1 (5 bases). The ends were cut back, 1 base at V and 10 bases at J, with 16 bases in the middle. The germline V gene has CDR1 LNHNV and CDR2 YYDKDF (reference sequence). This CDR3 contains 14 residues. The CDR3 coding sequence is TGTGCCACCAGCAGAGCCCTGGTTAAAGGGGACCAGTACTTC. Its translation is CATSRALVKGDQYF.

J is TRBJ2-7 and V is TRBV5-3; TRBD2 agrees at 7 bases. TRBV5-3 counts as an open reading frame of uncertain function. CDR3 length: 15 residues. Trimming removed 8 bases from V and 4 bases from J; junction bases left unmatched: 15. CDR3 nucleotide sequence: TGTGCCAGCAGCGAGGGACTACCGGACCGATACGAGCAGTACTTC. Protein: CASSEGLPDRYEQYF.

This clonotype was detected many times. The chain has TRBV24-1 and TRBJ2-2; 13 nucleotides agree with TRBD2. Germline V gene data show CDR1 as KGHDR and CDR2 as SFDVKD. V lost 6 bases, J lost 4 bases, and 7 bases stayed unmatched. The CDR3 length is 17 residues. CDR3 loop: CATSTSGGASGTGELFF. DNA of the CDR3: TGTGCCACCAGTACTAGCGGGGGGGCCAGTGGCACCGGGGAGCTGTTTTTT.

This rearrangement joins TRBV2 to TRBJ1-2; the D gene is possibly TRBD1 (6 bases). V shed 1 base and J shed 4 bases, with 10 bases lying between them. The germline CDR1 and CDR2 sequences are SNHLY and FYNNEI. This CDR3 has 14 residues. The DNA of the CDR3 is TGTGCCAGCAGTGAAGAGGGGGAATTCTATGGCTACACCTTC. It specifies CASSEEGEFYGYTF.

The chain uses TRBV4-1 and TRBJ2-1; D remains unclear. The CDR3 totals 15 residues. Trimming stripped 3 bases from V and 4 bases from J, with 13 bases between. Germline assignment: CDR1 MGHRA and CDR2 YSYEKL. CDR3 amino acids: CASSHLSTSYNEQFF. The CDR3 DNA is TGCGCCAGCAGCCACCTTTCGACATCTTACAATGAGCAGTTCTTC.

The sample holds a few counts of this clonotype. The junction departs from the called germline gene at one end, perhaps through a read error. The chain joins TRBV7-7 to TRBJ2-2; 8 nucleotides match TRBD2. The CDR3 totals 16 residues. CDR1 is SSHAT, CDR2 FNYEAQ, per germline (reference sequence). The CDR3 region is CASSPWTSRASGELFF. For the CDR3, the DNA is TGTGCTAGCAGCCCCTGGACTAGCAGAGCCTCCGGGGAGCTGTTTTTT. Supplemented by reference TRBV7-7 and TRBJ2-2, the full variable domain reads GAGVSQSPRYKVTKRGQDVTLRCDPISSHATLYWYQQALGQGPEFLTYFNYEAQPDKSGLPSDRFSAERPEGSISTLTIQRTEQRDSAMYRCASSPWTSRASGELFFGEGSRLTVL.

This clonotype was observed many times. The CDR3 nucleotides read TGTGCCAGCAGCTCCAGGGGGTCTACTGAAGCTTTCTTT. Residues: CASSSRGSTEAFF. This rearrangement joins TRBV7-2 to TRBJ1-1; TRBD1 agrees at 7 bases. The CDR3 extends over 13 amino acids. The V and J ends lost 4 bases and 5 bases, in that order; junction bases with no gene match: 4. Germline CDR1 reads SGHTA; CDR2 reads FQGNSA.

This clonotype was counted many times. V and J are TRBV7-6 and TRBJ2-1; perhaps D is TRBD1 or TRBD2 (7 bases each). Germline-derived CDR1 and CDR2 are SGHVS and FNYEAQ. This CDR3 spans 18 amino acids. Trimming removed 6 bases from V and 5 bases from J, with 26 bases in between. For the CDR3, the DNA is TGTGCCAGCAGTCCAGGAGCCAGGGGGAGGGAGCTTAACAATGAGCAGTTCTTC. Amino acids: CASSPGARGRELNNEQFF.

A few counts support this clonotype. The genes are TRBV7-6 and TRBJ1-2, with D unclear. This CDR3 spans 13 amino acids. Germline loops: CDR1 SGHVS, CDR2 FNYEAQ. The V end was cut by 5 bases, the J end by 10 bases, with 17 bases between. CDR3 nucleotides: TGTGCCAGCAGCCTCGAGAGATTGGAGGACTACACCTTC. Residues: CASSLERLEDYTF.

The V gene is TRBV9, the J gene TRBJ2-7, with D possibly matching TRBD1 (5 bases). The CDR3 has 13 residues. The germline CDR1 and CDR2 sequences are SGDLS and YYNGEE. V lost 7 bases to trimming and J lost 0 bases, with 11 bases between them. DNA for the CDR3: TGTGCCAGCCAACCTGACAGCTCCTACGAGCAGTACTTC. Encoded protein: CASQPDSSYEQYF.

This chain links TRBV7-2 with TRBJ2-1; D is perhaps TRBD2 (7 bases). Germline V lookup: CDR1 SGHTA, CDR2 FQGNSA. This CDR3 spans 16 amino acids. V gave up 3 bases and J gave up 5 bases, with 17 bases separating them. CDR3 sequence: CASSLGEGQGNNEQFF. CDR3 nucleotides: TGTGCCAGCAGCTTGGGGGAGGGCCAGGGGAACAATGAGCAGTTCTTC. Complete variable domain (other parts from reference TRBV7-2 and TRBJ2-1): GAGVSQSPSNKVTEKGKDVELRCDPISGHTALYWYRQSLGQGLEFLIYFQGNSAPDKSGLPSDRFSAERTGGSVSTLTIQRTQQEDSAVYLCASSLGEGQGNNEQFFGPGTRLTVL.

CDR3 sequence (DNA): TGTGCCAGCAGTTCGTTCGGGGGAGAGACCCAGTACTTC. It yields the protein CASSSFGGETQYF. The rearrangement joins TRBV12-3 or TRBV12-4 to TRBJ2-5; TRBD2 might be the D (6 bases). V lost 4 bases and J 4 bases, leaving 10 bases between the germline ends. The CDR3 consists of 13 residues.

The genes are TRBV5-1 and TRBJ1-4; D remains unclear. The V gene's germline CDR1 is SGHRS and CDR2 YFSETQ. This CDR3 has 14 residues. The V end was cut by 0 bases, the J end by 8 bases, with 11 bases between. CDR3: CASSLVPGREKLFF. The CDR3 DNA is TGCGCCAGCAGCTTGGTACCCGGTCGAGAAAAACTGTTTTTT.

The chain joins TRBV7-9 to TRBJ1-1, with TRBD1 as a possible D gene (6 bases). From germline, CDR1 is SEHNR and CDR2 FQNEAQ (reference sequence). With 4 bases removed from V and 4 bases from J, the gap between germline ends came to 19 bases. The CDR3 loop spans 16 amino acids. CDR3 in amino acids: CASSSVRTGGGTEAFF. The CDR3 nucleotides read TGTGCCAGCAGCTCGGTCAGGACGGGGGGCGGCACTGAAGCTTTCTTT.

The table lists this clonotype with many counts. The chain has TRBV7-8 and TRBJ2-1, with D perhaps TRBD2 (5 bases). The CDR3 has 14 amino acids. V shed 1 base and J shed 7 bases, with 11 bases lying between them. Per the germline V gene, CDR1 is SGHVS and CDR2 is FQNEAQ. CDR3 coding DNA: TGTGCCAGCAGCTTAGGTAGCCGGGGAAATGAGCAGTTCTTC. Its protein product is CASSLGSRGNEQFF. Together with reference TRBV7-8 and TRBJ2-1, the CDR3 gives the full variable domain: GAGVSQSPRYKVAKRGQDVALRCDPISGHVSLFWYQQALGQGPEFLTYFQNEAQLDKSGLPSDRFFAERPEGSVSTLKIQRTQQEDSAVYLCASSLGSRGNEQFFGPGTRLTVL.

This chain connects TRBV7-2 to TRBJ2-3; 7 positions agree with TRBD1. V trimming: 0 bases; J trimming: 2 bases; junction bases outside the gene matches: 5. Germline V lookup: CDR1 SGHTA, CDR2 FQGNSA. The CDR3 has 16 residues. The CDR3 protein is CASSLAPTGITDTQYF. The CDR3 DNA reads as TGTGCCAGCAGCTTAGCGCCGACAGGGATCACAGATACGCAGTATTTT. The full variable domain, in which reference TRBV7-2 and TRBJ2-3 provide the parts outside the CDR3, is GAGVSQSPSNKVTEKGKDVELRCDPISGHTALYWYRQSLGQGLEFLIYFQGNSAPDKSGLPSDRFSAERTGGSVSTLTIQRTQQEDSAVYLCASSLAPTGITDTQYFGPGTRLTVL.

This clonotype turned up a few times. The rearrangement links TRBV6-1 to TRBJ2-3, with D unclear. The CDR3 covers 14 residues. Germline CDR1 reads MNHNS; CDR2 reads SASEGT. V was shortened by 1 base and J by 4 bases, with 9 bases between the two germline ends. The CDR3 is CASSEEVKADTQYF. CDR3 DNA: TGTGCCAGCAGTGAAGAAGTCAAAGCAGATACGCAGTATTTT.

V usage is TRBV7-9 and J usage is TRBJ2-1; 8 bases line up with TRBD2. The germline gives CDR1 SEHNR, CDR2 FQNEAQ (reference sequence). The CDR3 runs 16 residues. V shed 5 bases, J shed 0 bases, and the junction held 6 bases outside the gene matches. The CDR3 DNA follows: TGTGCCAGCAGCGCCCCGGGGGGGAGCTCCTACAATGAGCAGTTCTTC. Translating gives CASSAPGGSSYNEQFF.

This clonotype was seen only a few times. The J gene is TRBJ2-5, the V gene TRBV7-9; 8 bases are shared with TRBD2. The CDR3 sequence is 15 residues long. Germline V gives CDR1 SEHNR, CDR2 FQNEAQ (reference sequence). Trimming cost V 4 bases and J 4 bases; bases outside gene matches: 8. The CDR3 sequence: CASSSDLAGGETQYF. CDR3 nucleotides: TGTGCCAGCAGCTCCGATTTGGCGGGAGGAGAGACCCAGTACTTC.

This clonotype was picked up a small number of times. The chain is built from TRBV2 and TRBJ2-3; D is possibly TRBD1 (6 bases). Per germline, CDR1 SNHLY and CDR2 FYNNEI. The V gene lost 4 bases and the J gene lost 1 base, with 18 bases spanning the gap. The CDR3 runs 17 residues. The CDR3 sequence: CASSVRSGDKRTDTQYF. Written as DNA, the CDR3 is TGTGCCAGCAGTGTACGGAGTGGGGACAAGCGCACAGATACGCAGTATTTT.